The table lists the clone carrying this TCR beta chain with a count of one. This sample is part of a study of T cell changes during pregnancy in multiple sclerosis. The method was immunoSEQ multiplex PCR; TCRdb's version includes in-frame clones alone and lacks a portion of them. Of fewer than 65,000 clones listed, roughly 90% are singletons. From germline, CDR1 is LNHDA and CDR2 SQIVND (reference sequence). CDR3 length: 15 residues. Between the trimmed V and J ends, which lost 5 bases and 4 bases, there was a span of 15 bases. The genes are TRBV19 and TRBJ1-5; no firm D call. The source of this sequence is a female donor with multiple sclerosis, enrolled in a pregnancy study. The sample here was peripheral blood, taken before pregnancy. CDR3 bases: TGTGCCAGTAGTCTACAGTGGAATGGGAATCAGCCCCAGCATTTT. Its protein product is CASSLQWNGNQPQHF.